The 14 T cell receptor beta chains reported below all come from one sample, sequenced in a study of blood T cells in healthy people across ages (dated by TCRdb to about 2015). Libraries were made using 5' RACE. TCRdb lists the instrument as Illumina HiSeq 2500. A second PCR of about 7 to 12 cycles was run with a J-beta primer mix and a sample-barcoded 5' primer. TCRdb ran its own pipeline on the public reads, namely fastp trimming at Q25 and MiXCR clone calling, and kept in-frame beta chains. A single entry per CDR3 protein holds the most common genes and DNA from its merged rows. The sample yields approximately 1.5 million distinct CDR3 sequences; 40% to 45% were counted once. Jointly, the top ten make up about 4% of the sample. What was sequenced was blood. The receptors shown here come from a woman aged 18-29 years in good health.

V usage is TRBV6-2 or TRBV6-3 and J usage is TRBJ2-5; tentatively, D is TRBD2 (5 bases). Germline V lookup: CDR1 MNHEY, CDR2 SVGEGT. The CDR3 is 14 amino acids. Trimming took 2 bases from V and 2 from J, leaving 9 bases between them. CDR3 sequence (DNA): TGTGCCAGCAGTTACCTCAGCGGACAAGAGACCCAGTACTTC. Translation gives CASSYLSGQETQYF.

This clonotype came up a few times. Written as DNA, the CDR3 is TGTGCCAGCAGTGAAATGGGTGTCCTGGCCACTGAAGCTTTCTTT. This codes for CASSEMGVLATEAFF. This chain joins TRBV2 and TRBJ1-1; D call uncertain. V was trimmed by 2 bases and J by 4 bases, leaving 14 bases between them. The CDR3 contains 15 residues. Germline-derived CDR1 and CDR2 are SNHLY and FYNNEI.

The count of this clonotype is one. The chain carries TRBV4-1 and TRBJ2-7; D might be TRBD1 or TRBD2, each matching 5 bases. The CDR3 length is 15 residues. Per germline, CDR1 MGHRA and CDR2 YSYEKL. V was clipped by 4 bases and J by 3 bases, with 16 bases between them. The CDR3 DNA is TGCGCCAGCAGCCGTCGCCGGGACGGACTCTACGAGCAGTACTTC. Amino acid sequence: CASSRRRDGLYEQYF.

This clonotype was detected a few times. The chain couples TRBV28 to TRBJ2-5; tentative D call: TRBD1 (6 bases). Per germline, CDR1 MDHEN and CDR2 SYDVKM. The V end was cut by 6 bases, the J end by 2 bases, with 16 bases between. The CDR3 loop spans 15 amino acids. CDR3 loop: CASRTDSGIQETQYF. CDR3 in DNA: TGTGCCAGCAGGACGGACAGCGGAATACAAGAGACCCAGTACTTC. Variable domain in full (rest from reference TRBV28 and TRBJ2-5): DVKVTQSSRYLVKRTGEKVFLECVQDMDHENMFWYRQDPGLGLRLIYFSYDVKMKEKGDIPEGYSVSREKKERFSLILESASTNQTSMYLCASRTDSGIQETQYFGPGTRLLVL.

This clonotype was observed a handful of times. This sequence joins TRBV4-3 and TRBJ1-5; tentative D call: TRBD1 (5 bases). Deletions cut 0 bases from V and 7 bases from J, with 10 bases between. Germline values: CDR1 LGHNA, CDR2 YSLEER. The CDR3 sequence is 14 residues long. The CDR3: CASSQDPGVQPQHF. CDR3 coding DNA: TGCGCCAGCAGCCAAGACCCGGGGGTCCAGCCCCAGCATTTT.

About this clonotype: One junction end disagrees with the germline gene, perhaps due to a read error. The V and J genes are TRBV14 and TRBJ2-1; a weak D match, TRBD2 (6 bases). The CDR3 runs 16 residues. The germline gives CDR1 SGHDN, CDR2 FVKESK. The CDR3: CANSQVSRGAYNEQFF. The CDR3 region has the DNA TGTGCCAACAGCCAAGTGAGTCGCGGGGCCTACAATGAGCAGTTCTTC.

The V gene is TRBV4-2, the J gene TRBJ2-3; 13 bases agree with TRBD2. Germline V CDR1 and CDR2: LGHNA, YNFKEQ. The V segment lost 3 bases and the J segment 4 bases; nucleotides outside the gene matches: 7. CDR3 length: 17 residues. DNA for the CDR3: TGTGCCAGCAGCCAGCCGAGGACTAGCGGGAGACCAGATACGCAGTATTTT. Protein sequence: CASSQPRTSGRPDTQYF.

Remarks on this clonotype: A much more abundant neighbour one base away suggests this may be a read error. The chain joins TRBV20-1 to TRBJ2-1, with D possibly TRBD2 on 6 matching bases. Germline loops: CDR1 DFQATT, CDR2 SNEGSKA (reference sequence). This CDR3 contains 17 residues. The germline V and J ends were trimmed by 0 bases and 0 bases, with 15 bases remaining between them. CDR3 bases: TGCAGTGCTAGAGATCTGATTAGCGGTCTCTCCTACAATGAGCAGTTCTTC. Its protein product is CSARDLISGLSYNEQFF.

In this sample, this clonotype turned up a few times. The chain joins TRBV29-1 to TRBJ2-3; 7 positions agree with TRBD2. This CDR3 spans 15 amino acids. The germline CDR1 and CDR2 sequences are SQVTM and ANQGSEA. Losses at the gene ends were 0 bases for V and 5 bases for J; bases not matched to a gene: 8. For the CDR3, the DNA is TGCAGCGTTGAAGAGGGGGGAGGGAGGGGAGATACGCAGTATTTT. Translating gives CSVEEGGGRGDTQYF.

The table lists this clonotype with a few counts. This chain uses TRBV20-1 with TRBJ2-3; 7 bases agree with TRBD1. The CDR3 extends over 14 amino acids. V gave up 1 base and J gave up 6 bases; unmatched junction bases: 7. CDR1 is DFQATT, CDR2 SNEGSKA, per germline (reference sequence). The CDR3 DNA sequence: TGCAGTGCTAGAGCGGTGGGACAGCGGGATACGCAGTATTTT. Translated, it gives CSARAVGQRDTQYF.

This clonotype was recorded a few times. The J gene is TRBJ2-1, the V gene TRBV12-3 or TRBV12-4; 7 nucleotides agree with TRBD1. The CDR3 spans 15 residues. J lost 5 bases, V lost 7 bases, and 11 bases had no gene match. CDR3 in amino acids: CASTLGSDRDNEQFF. The CDR3 nucleotides are TGTGCCAGCACCCTAGGATCTGACAGGGACAATGAGCAGTTCTTC.

The chain recombines TRBV27 with TRBJ2-5; 7 bases align to TRBD1. The J call may be in error: the DNA end matches TRBJ2-7 better. The V gene's germline CDR1 is MNHEY and CDR2 SMNVEV (reference sequence). The CDR3 totals 15 residues. The CDR3 DNA is TGTGCCAGCAGTTTATCGACAGGGACAACCTACGAGCAGTACTTC. This sequence encodes CASSLSTGTTYEQYF.

This chain links TRBV6-2 or TRBV6-3 with TRBJ1-5, with TRBD1 identical over 7 bases. Trimming cost V 7 bases and J 4 bases; bases outside gene matches: 1. Germline CDR1 reads MNHEY; CDR2 reads SVGEGT. The CDR3 has 12 residues. CDR3 sequence: CASMTGNQPQHF. The DNA of the CDR3 is TGTGCCAGCATGACAGGGAATCAGCCCCAGCATTTT.

V and J are TRBV20-1 and TRBJ1-2, with 7 bases aligning to TRBD1. Germline CDR1 reads DFQATT; CDR2 reads SNEGSKA (reference sequence). The CDR3 has 13 amino acids. After removal of 3 bases from V and 5 bases from J, the junction contained 6 bases not matched to a gene. The CDR3 DNA reads TGCAGTGCTAGTCCCAGGGGGGCTTATGGCTACACCTTC. Amino acids: CSASPRGAYGYTF.